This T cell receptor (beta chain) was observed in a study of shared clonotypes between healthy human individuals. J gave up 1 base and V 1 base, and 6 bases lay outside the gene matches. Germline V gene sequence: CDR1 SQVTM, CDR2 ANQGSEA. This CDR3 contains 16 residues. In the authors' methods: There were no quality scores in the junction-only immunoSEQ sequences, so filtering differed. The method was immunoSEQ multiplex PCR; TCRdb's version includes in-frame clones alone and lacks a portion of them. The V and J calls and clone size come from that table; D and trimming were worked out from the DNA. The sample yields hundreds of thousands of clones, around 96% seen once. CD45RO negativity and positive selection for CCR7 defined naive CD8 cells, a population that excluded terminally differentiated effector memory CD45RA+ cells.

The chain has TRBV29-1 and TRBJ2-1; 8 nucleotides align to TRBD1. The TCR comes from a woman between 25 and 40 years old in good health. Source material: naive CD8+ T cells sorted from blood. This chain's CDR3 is CSVEGLRQGSYNEQFF. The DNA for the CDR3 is TGCAGCGTTGAAGGGCTACGACAGGGGTCCTACAATGAGCAGTTCTTC.